These 10 T cell receptor beta chains were sequenced from one sample in a study of blood T cell repertoires in COVID-19. Sequenced by immunoSEQ multiplex PCR; TCRdb stores in-frame clones only, minus some. The data contain approximately 200,000 clones, 88% of them singletons. The sample was peripheral blood. The receptors shown here come from a man between 65 and 80 years old with active or convalescent COVID-19.

This clone came up a few times. This chain uses TRBV5-1 with TRBJ2-3; possible D gene TRBD2, 5 bases. The V and J ends lost 2 bases and 8 bases respectively, with 15 bases between them. Germline V lookup: CDR1 SGHRS, CDR2 YFSETQ. The CDR3 spans 14 residues. The CDR3 region is CASSFGRREGTQYF. In DNA, the CDR3 is TGCGCCAGCAGCTTTGGCCGGCGAGAGGGTACGCAGTATTTT.

Written as DNA, the CDR3 is TGTGCCAGCAGAGGACAGGGGGCCGGCACCGGGGAGCTGTTTTTT. Protein sequence: CASRGQGAGTGELFF. The rearrangement links TRBV2 to TRBJ2-2; 11 nucleotides match TRBD1. The CDR3 runs 15 residues. CDR1 is SNHLY and CDR2 is FYNNEI in the germline V gene. Losses at the gene ends were 6 bases for V and 4 bases for J; bases not matched to a gene: 4.

This clone was seen a single time. This chain joins TRBV5-1 and TRBJ2-3; D is ambiguous. The germline V and J ends were trimmed by 0 bases and 6 bases, with 11 bases remaining between them. The CDR3 has 14 amino acids. Germline V gene sequence: CDR1 SGHRS, CDR2 YFSETQ. CDR3 sequence (DNA): TGCGCCAGCAGCTTGGGTACTAATCTGGATACGCAGTATTTT. Translating it yields CASSLGTNLDTQYF.

This sequence joins TRBV9 and TRBJ2-5; 9 nucleotides match TRBD1. The germline gives CDR1 SGDLS, CDR2 YYNGEE. V dropped 0 bases and J dropped 5; count of bases not matched to a gene: 5. This CDR3 has 15 amino acids. CDR3 bases: TGTGCCAGCAGCGTAGTAGGGACAGGGATGGAGACCCAGTACTTC. It codes for CASSVVGTGMETQYF.

The genes are TRBV19 and TRBJ1-5; a possible D gene is TRBD1 (5 bases). This CDR3 has 14 residues. CDR1 and CDR2 from the germline V gene are LNHDA and SQIVND (reference sequence). Deletions cut 5 bases from V and 2 bases from J, with 10 bases between. CDR3 nucleotide sequence: TGTGCCAGTAGTTCCCTGACAGGCAATCAGCCCCAGCATTTT. Its translation: CASSSLTGNQPQHF.

This sequence joins TRBV6-2 or TRBV6-3 and TRBJ1-1; D is unclear. Germline V gives CDR1 MNHEY, CDR2 SVGEGT. The length of the CDR3 is 13 residues. V lost 5 bases and J lost 3, with 10 bases in between. The DNA for the CDR3 is TGTGCCAGCAGTCCGGAGCTTTACACTGAAGCTTTCTTT. This translates into CASSPELYTEAFF.

The V call is TRBV11-3, the J call TRBJ1-4; the D is unclear. The CDR3 length is 14 residues. Germline values: CDR1 SGHNT, CDR2 YENEEA. Trimming pared 1 base from V and 16 bases from J, leaving 19 bases between. This chain's CDR3 is CASSLAVDGVKGFF. The CDR3 nucleotides are TGTGCCAGCAGCTTAGCCGTCGACGGGGTTAAAGGGTTTTTT.

V gene TRBV6-6 combines with J gene TRBJ2-7; TRBD2 is a possible D gene (7 bases). Deletions cut 10 bases from V and 4 bases from J, with 26 bases between. CDR3 length equals 16 residues. Germline CDR1 is MNHNY and CDR2 is SVGAGI (reference sequence). Here the CDR3 reads CATEQGGGLTYYEQYF. In nucleotides, the CDR3 is TGTGCCACGGAACAGGGCGGGGGCCTGACATATTACGAGCAGTACTTC.

This clone came up once. The rearrangement joins TRBV5-1 to TRBJ1-1, with 7 nucleotides matching TRBD1. After removal of 3 bases from V and 1 base from J, the junction contained 3 bases not matched to a gene. The CDR3 is made up of 14 amino acids. The germline V gene encodes CDR1 SGHRS and CDR2 YFSETQ. This CDR3 reads CASSSGQPNTEAFF. Written as DNA, the CDR3 is TGCGCCAGCAGCTCGGGACAGCCGAACACTGAAGCTTTCTTT.

The V gene is TRBV11-2, the J gene TRBJ2-2, with 7 bases that match TRBD1. CDR1 and CDR2 from the germline V gene are SGHAT and FQNNGV. The J segment lost 1 base and the V segment lost 2 bases, leaving 1 base of the junction unmatched. CDR3 size: 15 residues. The CDR3 is CASSLRGLNTGELFF. CDR3 DNA: TGTGCCAGCAGCTTAAGGGGGCTGAACACCGGGGAGCTGTTTTTT.